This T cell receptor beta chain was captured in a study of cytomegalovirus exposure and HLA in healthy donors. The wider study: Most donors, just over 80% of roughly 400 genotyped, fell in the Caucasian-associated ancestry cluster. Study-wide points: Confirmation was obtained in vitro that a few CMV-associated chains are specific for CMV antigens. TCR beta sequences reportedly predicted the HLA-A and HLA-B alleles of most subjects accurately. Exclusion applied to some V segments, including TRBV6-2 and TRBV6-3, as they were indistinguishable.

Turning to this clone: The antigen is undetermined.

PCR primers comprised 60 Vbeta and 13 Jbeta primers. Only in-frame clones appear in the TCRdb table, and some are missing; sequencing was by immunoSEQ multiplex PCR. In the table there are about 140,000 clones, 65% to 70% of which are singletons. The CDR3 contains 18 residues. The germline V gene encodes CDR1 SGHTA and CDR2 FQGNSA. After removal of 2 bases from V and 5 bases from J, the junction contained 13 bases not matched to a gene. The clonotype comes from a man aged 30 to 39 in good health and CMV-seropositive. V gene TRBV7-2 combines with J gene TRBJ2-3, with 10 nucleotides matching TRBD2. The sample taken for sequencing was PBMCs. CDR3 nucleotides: TGTGCCAGCAGCTTACCCTGGGATCTAGCGGGAGCTGGAGATACGCAGTATTTT. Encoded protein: CASSLPWDLAGAGDTQYF. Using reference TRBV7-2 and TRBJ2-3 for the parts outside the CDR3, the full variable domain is GAGVSQSPSNKVTEKGKDVELRCDPISGHTALYWYRQSLGQGLEFLIYFQGNSAPDKSGLPSDRFSAERTGGSVSTLTIQRTQQEDSAVYLCASSLPWDLAGAGDTQYFGPGTRLTVL.